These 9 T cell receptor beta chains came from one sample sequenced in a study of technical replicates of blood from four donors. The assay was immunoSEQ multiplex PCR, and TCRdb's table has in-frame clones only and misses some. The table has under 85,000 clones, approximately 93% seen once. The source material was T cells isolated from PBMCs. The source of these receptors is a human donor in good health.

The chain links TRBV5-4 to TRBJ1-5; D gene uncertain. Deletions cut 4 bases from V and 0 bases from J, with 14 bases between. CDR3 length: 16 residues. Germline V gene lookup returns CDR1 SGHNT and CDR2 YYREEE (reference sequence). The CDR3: CASSMGGQTSNQPQHF. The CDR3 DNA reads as TGTGCCAGCAGCATGGGAGGGCAGACTAGCAATCAGCCCCAGCATTTT.

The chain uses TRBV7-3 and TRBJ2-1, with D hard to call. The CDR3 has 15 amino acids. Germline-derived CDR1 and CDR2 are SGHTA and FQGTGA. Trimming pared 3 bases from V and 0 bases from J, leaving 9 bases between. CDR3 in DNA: TGTGCCAGCAGCTTGCGGAGTAGCTCCTACAATGAGCAGTTCTTC. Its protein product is CASSLRSSSYNEQFF.

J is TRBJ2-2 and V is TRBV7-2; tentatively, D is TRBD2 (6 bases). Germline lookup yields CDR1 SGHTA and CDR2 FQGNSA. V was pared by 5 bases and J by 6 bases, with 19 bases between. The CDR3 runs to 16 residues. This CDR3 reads CASSPGGLQLPGELFF. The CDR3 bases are TGTGCCAGCAGCCCCGGTGGACTACAGCTACCCGGGGAGCTGTTTTTT.

CDR3 amino acids: CASSIGRGGEKLFF. The CDR3 bases are TGTGCCAGTAGTATAGGCCGAGGGGGTGAAAAACTGTTTTTT. This sequence joins TRBV19 and TRBJ1-4; possibly TRBD1 for D (6 bases). Germline values: CDR1 LNHDA, CDR2 SQIVND (reference sequence). The V end was cut by 1 base, the J end by 7 bases, with 10 bases between. This CDR3 comprises 14 residues.

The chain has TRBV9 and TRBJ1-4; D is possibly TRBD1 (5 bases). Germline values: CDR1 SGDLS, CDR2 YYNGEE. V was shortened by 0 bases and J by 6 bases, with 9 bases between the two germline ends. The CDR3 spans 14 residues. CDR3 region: CASSVGTTDEKLFF. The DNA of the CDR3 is TGTGCCAGCAGCGTAGGGACAACGGATGAAAAACTGTTTTTT. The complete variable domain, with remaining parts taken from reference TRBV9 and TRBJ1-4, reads DSGVTQTPKHLITATGQRVTLRCSPRSGDLSVYWYQQSLDQGLQFLIQYYNGEERAKGNILERFSAQQFPDLHSELNLSSLELGDSALYFCASSVGTTDEKLFFGSGTQLSVL.

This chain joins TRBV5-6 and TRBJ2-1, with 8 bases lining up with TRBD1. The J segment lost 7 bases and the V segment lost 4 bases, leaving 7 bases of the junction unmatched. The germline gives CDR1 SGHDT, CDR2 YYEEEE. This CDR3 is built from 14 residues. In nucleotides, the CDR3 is TGTGCCAGCAGCGAACTCTGGACAGGGAATGAGCAGTTCTTC. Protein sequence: CASSELWTGNEQFF.

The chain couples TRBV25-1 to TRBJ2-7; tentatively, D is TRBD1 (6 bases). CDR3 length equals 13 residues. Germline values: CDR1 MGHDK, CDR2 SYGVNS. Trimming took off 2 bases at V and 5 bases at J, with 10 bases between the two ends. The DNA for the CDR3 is TGTGCCAGCAGTGAACAGGGGCGGGACGAGCAGTACTTC. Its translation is CASSEQGRDEQYF.

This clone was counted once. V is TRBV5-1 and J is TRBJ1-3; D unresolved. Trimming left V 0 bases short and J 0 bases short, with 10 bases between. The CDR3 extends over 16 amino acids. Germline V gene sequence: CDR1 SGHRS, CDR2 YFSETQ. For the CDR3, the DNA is TGCGCCAGCAGCTTGGATAGGACTGACTCTGGAAACACCATATATTTT. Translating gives CASSLDRTDSGNTIYF.

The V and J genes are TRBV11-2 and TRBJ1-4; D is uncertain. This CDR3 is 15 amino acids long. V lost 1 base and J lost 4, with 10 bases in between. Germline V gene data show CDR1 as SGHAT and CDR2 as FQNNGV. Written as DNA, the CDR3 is TGTGCCAGCAGCTTAGTTATCAGGAATAATGAAAAACTGTTTTTT. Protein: CASSLVIRNNEKLFF.